The 14 T cell receptor beta chains presented below share a single source sample, sequenced in a study of shared clonotypes between healthy human individuals. It was CD45RO-negative cells, positively selected for CCR7, that made up naive CD8 cells, with terminally differentiated effector memory CD45RA+ cells excluded. Using immunoSEQ multiplex PCR, the repertoire was profiled, and TCRdb retains in-frame clones only, with some absent. The sample lists millions of clones; approximately 95% were seen once. Sequencing was carried out using naive CD8+ T cells sorted from blood. The receptors were gathered from a man aged 18 to 35 in good health.

The chain uses TRBV27 and TRBJ2-1; 12 positions agree with TRBD2. V shed 2 bases, J shed 6 bases, and the junction held 5 bases outside the gene matches. The V gene's germline CDR1 is MNHEY and CDR2 SMNVEV (reference sequence). This CDR3 comprises 16 residues. CDR3 in amino acids: CASSLVRTSGINEQFF. CDR3 DNA: TGTGCCAGCAGTTTAGTCCGGACTAGCGGGATCAATGAGCAGTTCTTC.

To note about this clone: Different DNA sequences within this sample yield the same CDR3. The V gene is TRBV4-1, the J gene TRBJ1-1, with D maybe TRBD1 (5 bases). The germline CDR1 and CDR2 sequences are MGHRA and YSYEKL. The CDR3 has 13 residues. Trimming shortened V by 1 base and J by 5 bases, and 8 bases separated the two germline ends. In DNA form, the CDR3 reads TGCGCCAGCAGCCAAGTTGGGGGGACTGAAGCTTTCTTT. Residues: CASSQVGGTEAFF.

This clone has just one count. Other DNA variants within this sample encode the same CDR3. The V and J genes are TRBV9 and TRBJ1-5, with D unclear. The CDR3 has 14 residues. Germline CDR1 and CDR2: SGDLS and YYNGEE. V was shortened by 0 bases and J by 7 bases, with 11 bases between the two germline ends. The CDR3 DNA is TGTGCCAGCAGCGTAGGAGCCGCTGGGCAGCCCCAGCATTTT. Its translation: CASSVGAAGQPQHF.

The chain carries TRBV7-9 and TRBJ2-7; TRBD1 agrees at 7 bases. The ends lost 4 bases at V and 4 bases at J; junction bases unmatched: 7. CDR1 and CDR2 from the germline V gene are SEHNR and FQNEAQ (reference sequence). The CDR3 contains 14 residues. CDR3 loop: CASSSDRAAYEQYF. CDR3 nucleotides: TGTGCCAGCAGCTCCGACAGGGCGGCGTACGAGCAGTACTTC.

This rearrangement joins TRBV9 to TRBJ2-1, with D possibly matching TRBD1 (6 bases). CDR1 SGDLS and CDR2 YYNGEE come from the germline V gene. The ends were cut back, 3 bases at V and 4 bases at J, with 20 bases in the middle. The CDR3 is made up of 17 amino acids. For the CDR3, the DNA is TGTGCCAGCAGCGCCCGTGAGGGCGGACAGAGGTACAATGAGCAGTTCTTC. This encodes CASSAREGGQRYNEQFF.

This clone was seen a single time. Other nucleotide sequences from this sample produce the same CDR3. The genes are TRBV5-1 and TRBJ2-1; the match to TRBD1 covers 8 bases. The germline V gene has CDR1 SGHRS and CDR2 YFSETQ. V trimming: 4 bases; J trimming: 0 bases; junction bases outside the gene matches: 6. CDR3 length: 16 residues. The CDR3 DNA reads TGCGCCAGCAGCCCAGGGACAGGCGGCTCCTACAATGAGCAGTTCTTC. This sequence encodes CASSPGTGGSYNEQFF.

This rearrangement joins TRBV6-5 to TRBJ1-1, with D hard to call. The CDR3 spans 16 residues. The germline V gene has CDR1 MNHEY and CDR2 SVGAGI. Trimming removed 2 bases at V and 4 bases at J, with 17 bases between. In DNA, the CDR3 is TGTGCCAGCAGTTACGTGGTAGGGAGCACGGGCACTGAAGCTTTCTTT. Translated: CASSYVVGSTGTEAFF.

As to this clone: In the same sample, other DNA sequences code for this CDR3. The V call is TRBV30, the J call TRBJ1-1; TRBD1 matches 11 bases. After removal of 3 bases from V and 5 bases from J, the junction contained 5 bases not matched to a gene. The CDR3 is 14 amino acids. Germline V lookup: CDR1 GTSNPN, CDR2 SVGIG (reference sequence). In DNA form, the CDR3 reads TGTGCCTGGAGCCCCGGACAGGGGGCGACTGAAGCTTTCTTT. This translates into CAWSPGQGATEAFF.

J is TRBJ1-4 and V is TRBV4-2; no clear D gene. V lost 0 bases, J lost 7 bases, and 12 bases lay in between. CDR3 length: 15 residues. CDR1 is LGHNA, CDR2 YNFKEQ, per germline. CDR3 sequence: CASSQEPGFGEKLFF. In DNA, the CDR3 is TGTGCCAGCAGCCAAGAACCGGGTTTTGGTGAAAAACTGTTTTTT.

The chain is built from TRBV2 and TRBJ2-5; tentatively, D is TRBD1 (5 bases). Trimming stripped 7 bases from V and 1 base from J, with 19 bases between. The CDR3 length is 16 residues. The germline V gene encodes CDR1 SNHLY and CDR2 FYNNEI. As DNA, the CDR3 is TGTGCCAGCACTGAGGTGTCAGGGTATATCCAAGAGACCCAGTACTTC. Its protein product is CASTEVSGYIQETQYF.

The chain links TRBV27 to TRBJ1-5; D gene uncertain. The CDR3 has 14 residues. Looked up from germline, CDR1 is MNHEY and CDR2 is SMNVEV (reference sequence). The V gene lost 2 bases and the J gene lost 4 bases, with 9 bases spanning the gap. The DNA for the CDR3 is TGTGCCAGCAGTTTAGATAGAGTAAATCAGCCCCAGCATTTT. Its translation is CASSLDRVNQPQHF.

The chain recombines TRBV2 with TRBJ1-1, with a possible D match to TRBD1 (5 bases). Trimming stripped 0 bases from V and 0 bases from J, with 8 bases between. Per germline, CDR1 SNHLY and CDR2 FYNNEI. There are 15 residues in the CDR3. The CDR3 nucleotides are TGTGCCAGCAGTGAAGCGCGAGGGGTGAACACTGAAGCTTTCTTT. Translating gives CASSEARGVNTEAFF.

Notes on this clone: The sample has other DNA sequences that encode this CDR3 too. The chain carries TRBV19 and TRBJ2-5; the D is unclear. Trimming took off 1 base at V and 4 bases at J, with 7 bases between the two ends. CDR1 is LNHDA and CDR2 is SQIVND in the germline V gene (reference sequence). The length of the CDR3 is 13 residues. The CDR3 region is CASSIVVGETQYF. CDR3 in DNA: TGTGCCAGTAGTATAGTAGTCGGAGAGACCCAGTACTTC.

Concerning this clone: At one boundary the junction diverges from the germline segment, which might be a read error. The gene calls are TRBV6-6 and TRBJ1-2, with TRBD1 as a possible D gene (5 bases). CDR1 and CDR2 from the germline V gene are MNHNY and SVGAGI (reference sequence). This CDR3 has 10 residues. CDR3 nucleotides: TGTGCCAGCAGGGGCGACAGCGCAGTTTTC. Its translation: CASRGDSAVF.